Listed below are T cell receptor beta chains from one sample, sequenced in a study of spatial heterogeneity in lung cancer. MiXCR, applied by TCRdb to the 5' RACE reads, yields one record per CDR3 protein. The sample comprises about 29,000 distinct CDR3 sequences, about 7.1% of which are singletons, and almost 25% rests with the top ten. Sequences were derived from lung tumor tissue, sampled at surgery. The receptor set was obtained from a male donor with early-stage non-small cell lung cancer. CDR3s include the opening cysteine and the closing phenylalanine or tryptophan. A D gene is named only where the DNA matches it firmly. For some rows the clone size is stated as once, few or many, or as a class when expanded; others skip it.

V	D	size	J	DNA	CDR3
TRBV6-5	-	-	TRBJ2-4	TGTGCCAGCAGTTACTCTCCGGGCAAAAACATTCAGTACTTC	CASSYSPGKNIQYF
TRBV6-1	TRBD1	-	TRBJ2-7	TGTGCCAGCAGTCCCTGGACAGGGGGAAGCTCCTACGAGCAGTACTTC	CASSPWTGGSSYEQYF
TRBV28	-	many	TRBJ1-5	TGTGCCAGCAGTTCGACCCCCGACAGTAGCAATCAGCCCCAGCATTTT	CASSSTPDSSNQPQHF
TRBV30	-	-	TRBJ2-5	TGTGCCTACGGGGAGGAGACCCAGTACTTC	CAYGEETQYF
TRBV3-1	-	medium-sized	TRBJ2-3	TGTGCCAGCGGGTTGACGGATACGCAGTATTTT	CASGLTDTQYF
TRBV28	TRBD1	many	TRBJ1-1	TGTGCCAGCAGGTCCGGGACAGGGAGATCTTTGAACACTGAAGCTTTCTTT	CASRSGTGRSLNTEAFF
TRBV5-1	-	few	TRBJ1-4	TGCGCCAGCAGCTTTCAAACGCCGGCAACTAATGAAAAACTGTTTTTT	CASSFQTPATNEKLFF
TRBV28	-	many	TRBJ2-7	TGTGCCAGCAGTTTACCGGGGGCCACTTCCTACGAGCAGTACTTC	CASSLPGATSYEQYF
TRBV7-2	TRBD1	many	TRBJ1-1	TGTGCCAGCAGCTGGGACAGGGCCTACACTGAAGCTTTCTTT	CASSWDRAYTEAFF
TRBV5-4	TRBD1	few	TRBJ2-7	TGTGCCAGCAGCACCCGACAGGGTAGCTACGAGCAGTACTTC	CASSTRQGSYEQYF
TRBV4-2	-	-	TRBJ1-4	TGTGCCAGCAGCCAGACCGCGGGAGCAACTAATGAAAAACTGTTTTTT	CASSQTAGATNEKLFF
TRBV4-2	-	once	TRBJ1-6	TGTGTCAGCAGCCAGGGGAGGAATTCACCCCTCCACTTT	CVSSQGRNSPLHF
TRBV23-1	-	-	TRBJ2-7	TGCGCCAGCTCCCGGGACAACCCCTCCTACGAGCAGTACTTC	CASSRDNPSYEQYF
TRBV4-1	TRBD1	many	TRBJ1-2	TGCGCCAGCAGCCAGGCCGGGACAGGGGCTGGCTACACCTTC	CASSQAGTGAGYTF
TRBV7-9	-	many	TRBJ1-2	TGTGCCAGCGGCCACAGGGAAAACTATGGCTACACCTTC	CASGHRENYGYTF
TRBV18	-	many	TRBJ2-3	TGTGCCAGCTCACCCGACCGGATTAGGACAGATACGCAGTATTTT	CASSPDRIRTDTQYF
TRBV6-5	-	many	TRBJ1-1	TGTGCCAGCAGTCACCCGGGCGCTGAAGCTTTCTTT	CASSHPGAEAFF
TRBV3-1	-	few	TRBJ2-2	TGTGCCAGCAGCCAAGCTCTCGAAGCCGGGGAGCTGTTTTTT	CASSQALEAGELFF
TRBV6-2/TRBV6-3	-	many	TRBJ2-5	TGTGCCAGCAGTTCGGGGACCGGGGAGACCCAGTACTTC	CASSSGTGETQYF
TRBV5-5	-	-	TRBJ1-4	TGTGCCAGCACCGACTTGGACAGCGCTAATGAAAAACTGTTTTTT	CASTDLDSANEKLFF